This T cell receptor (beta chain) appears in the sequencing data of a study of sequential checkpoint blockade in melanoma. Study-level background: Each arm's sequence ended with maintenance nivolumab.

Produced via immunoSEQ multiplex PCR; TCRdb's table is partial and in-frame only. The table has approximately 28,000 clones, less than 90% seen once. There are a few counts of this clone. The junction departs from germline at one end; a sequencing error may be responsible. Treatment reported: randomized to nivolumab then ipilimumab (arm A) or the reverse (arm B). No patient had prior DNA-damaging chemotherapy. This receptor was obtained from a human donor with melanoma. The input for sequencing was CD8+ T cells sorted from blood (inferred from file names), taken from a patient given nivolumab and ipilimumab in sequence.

CDR3 sequence reads: CASSLGPQGIQETQYF. CDR3 in DNA: TGTGCTAGCAGCTTAGGTCCTCAGGGGATCCAAGAGACCCAGTACTTC. The chain recombines TRBV7-7 with TRBJ2-5, with D tentatively TRBD1 (6 bases). Germline V gene data show CDR1 as SSHAT and CDR2 as FNYEAQ (reference sequence). CDR3 size: 16 residues.